These 14 T cell receptor beta chains were sequenced from one sample in a study of cytomegalovirus exposure and HLA in healthy donors. With 60 Vbeta and 13 Jbeta primers, the PCR was carried out. Measured with immunoSEQ multiplex PCR; TCRdb has only the in-frame clones, and not every one. This sample has more than 90,000 clones; around three quarters occur once, and the top ten carry around 0.95%. Source material: PBMCs. These receptor sequences come from a woman in her twenties or thirties in good health and CMV-seronegative.

This chain joins TRBV7-6 and TRBJ2-1; 9 positions agree with TRBD2. J gave up 5 bases and V 0 bases, and 5 bases lay outside the gene matches. The CDR3 extends over 16 amino acids. Germline values: CDR1 SGHVS, CDR2 FNYEAQ. DNA of the CDR3: TGTGCCAGCAGCTTAGCCGGGGCGGGAGGGAACAATGAGCAGTTCTTC. Translation: CASSLAGAGGNNEQFF.

This clone was found once. The chain joins TRBV7-9 to TRBJ2-2, with 7 positions matching TRBD1. Looked up from germline, CDR1 is SEHNR and CDR2 is FQNEAQ (reference sequence). The CDR3 consists of 15 residues. V trimming: 4 bases; J trimming: 2 bases; junction bases outside the gene matches: 4. The CDR3 here is CASSSGTENTGELFF. CDR3 DNA sequence: TGTGCCAGCAGCTCCGGGACAGAAAACACCGGGGAGCTGTTTTTT.

The CDR3 region has the DNA TGCGCCAGCAGCTTGGACAGGGCGGCAGATACGCAGTATTTT. Amino acids: CASSLDRAADTQYF. The J gene is TRBJ2-3, the V gene TRBV5-1, with D possibly matching TRBD1 (6 bases). The V gene's germline CDR1 is SGHRS and CDR2 YFSETQ. Trimming took off 0 bases at V and 4 bases at J, with 9 bases between the two ends. This CDR3 is 14 amino acids long.

DNA of the CDR3: TGCGCCAGCAGCCCGACGGGGTATTCTAACTATGGCTACACCTTC. Translation gives CASSPTGYSNYGYTF. The chain is built from TRBV5-1 and TRBJ1-2; no firm D call. The CDR3 runs to 15 residues. Per germline, CDR1 SGHRS and CDR2 YFSETQ. Trimming removed 4 bases at V and 0 bases at J, with 13 bases between.

This clone came up once. The chain has TRBV5-1 and TRBJ2-3, with D possibly being TRBD2 (6 bases). The CDR3 extends over 15 amino acids. CDR1 and CDR2 (germline): SGHRS, YFSETQ. Trimming left V 4 bases short and J 5 bases short, with 17 bases between. Here the CDR3 reads CASSRPRPGVDTQYF. CDR3 nucleotides: TGCGCCAGCAGCCGACCCCGCCCGGGGGTAGATACGCAGTATTTT.

The rearrangement joins TRBV6-1 to TRBJ2-7, with D maybe TRBD1 (5 bases). Trimming removed 6 bases at V and 0 bases at J, with 9 bases between. This CDR3 is 13 amino acids long. The germline gives CDR1 MNHNS, CDR2 SASEGT. In DNA form, the CDR3 reads TGTGCCAGCAGCAGGGTCAACTCCTACGAGCAGTACTTC. Protein product: CASSRVNSYEQYF.

V gene TRBV5-6 combines with J gene TRBJ2-7, with D uncertain. V was cut by 3 bases and J by 5 bases, with 15 bases left in between. Per germline, CDR1 SGHDT and CDR2 YYEEEE. The CDR3 runs 14 residues. The CDR3 here is CASSSNYPWDEQYF. DNA for the CDR3: TGTGCCAGCAGCTCGAACTACCCGTGGGACGAGCAGTACTTC.

The chain carries TRBV29-1 and TRBJ1-1; 12 nucleotides align to TRBD1. The germline gives CDR1 SQVTM, CDR2 ANQGSEA. The CDR3 is made up of 16 amino acids. Losses at the gene ends were 1 base for V and 6 bases for J; bases not matched to a gene: 9. This CDR3 reads CSVEAPGQGARPEAFF. CDR3 sequence (DNA): TGCAGCGTTGAAGCGCCGGGACAGGGGGCGCGTCCTGAAGCTTTCTTT.

The chain couples TRBV2 to TRBJ2-4; D ambiguous. Per germline, CDR1 SNHLY and CDR2 FYNNEI. The CDR3 has 14 residues. V was clipped by 7 bases and J by 0 bases, with 10 bases between them. The CDR3 nucleotides read TGTGCCAGCAACGTAGAGGCAGCCAAAAACATTCAGTACTTC. This encodes CASNVEAAKNIQYF.

The J gene is TRBJ1-1, the V gene TRBV11-2; D uncertain. Germline V gives CDR1 SGHAT, CDR2 FQNNGV. This CDR3 comprises 14 residues. Trimming stripped 0 bases from V and 1 base from J, with 6 bases between. The CDR3 sequence: CASSLDTWNTEAFF. CDR3 coding DNA: TGTGCCAGCAGCTTAGATACATGGAACACTGAAGCTTTCTTT.

This chain links TRBV9 with TRBJ2-7; perhaps TRBD2 as D (6 bases). CDR3 length: 16 amino acids. CDR1 is SGDLS, CDR2 YYNGEE, per germline. V was trimmed by 2 bases and J by 1 base, leaving 16 bases between them. The CDR3 DNA is TGTGCCAGCAGCGTGGACGGGACCGCGGGATCCTACGAGCAGTACTTC. Translated: CASSVDGTAGSYEQYF. The variable domain in full, completed from reference TRBV9 and TRBJ2-7, reads DSGVTQTPKHLITATGQRVTLRCSPRSGDLSVYWYQQSLDQGLQFLIQYYNGEERAKGNILERFSAQQFPDLHSELNLSSLELGDSALYFCASSVDGTAGSYEQYFGPGTRLTVT.

V and J are TRBV18 and TRBJ2-5, with 9 bases aligning to TRBD1. The CDR3 has 14 residues. With V trimmed by 2 bases and J by 4 bases, 2 bases remained unmatched. Per the germline V gene, CDR1 is KGHSH and CDR2 is LQKENI. The CDR3 here is CASSPGQGRETQYF. The CDR3 DNA sequence: TGTGCCAGCTCACCAGGACAGGGGAGAGAGACCCAGTACTTC.

The chain has TRBV15 and TRBJ2-3; D gene uncertain. V was clipped by 10 bases and J by 2 bases, with 10 bases between them. This CDR3 has 12 amino acids. Germline CDR1 LNHNV, CDR2 YYDKDF (reference sequence). The CDR3 DNA sequence: TGTGCCATCCATTGGCCCACAGATACGCAGTATTTT. It codes for CAIHWPTDTQYF.

This clone was picked up a small number of times. The chain joins TRBV18 to TRBJ2-2, with D unresolved. The ends were cut back, 2 bases at V and 6 bases at J, with 7 bases in the middle. The CDR3 runs to 13 residues. The germline V gene encodes CDR1 KGHSH and CDR2 LQKENI. CDR3 sequence (DNA): TGTGCCAGCTCACCATCGTTAGCCGGGGAGCTGTTTTTT. This codes for CASSPSLAGELFF. Drawing the rest from reference TRBV18 and TRBJ2-2, the complete variable domain is NAGVMQNPRHLVRRRGQEARLRCSPMKGHSHVYWYRQLPEEGLKFMVYLQKENIIDESGMPKERFSAEFPKEGPSILRIQQVVRGDSAAYFCASSPSLAGELFFGEGSRLTVL.